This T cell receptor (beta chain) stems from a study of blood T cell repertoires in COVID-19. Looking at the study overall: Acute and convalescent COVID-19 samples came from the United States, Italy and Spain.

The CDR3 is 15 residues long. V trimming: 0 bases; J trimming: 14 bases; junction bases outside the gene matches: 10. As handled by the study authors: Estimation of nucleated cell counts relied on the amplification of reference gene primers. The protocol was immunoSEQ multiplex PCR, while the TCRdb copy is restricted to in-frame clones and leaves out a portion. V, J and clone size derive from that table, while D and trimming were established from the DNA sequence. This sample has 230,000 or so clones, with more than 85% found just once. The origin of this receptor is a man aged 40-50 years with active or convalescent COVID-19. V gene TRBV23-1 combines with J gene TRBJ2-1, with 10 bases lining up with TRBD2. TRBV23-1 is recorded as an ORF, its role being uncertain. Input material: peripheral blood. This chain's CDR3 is CASSQSASGGPRKFF. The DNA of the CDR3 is TGCGCCAGCAGTCAATCGGCTAGCGGGGGCCCCAGAAAGTTCTTC.